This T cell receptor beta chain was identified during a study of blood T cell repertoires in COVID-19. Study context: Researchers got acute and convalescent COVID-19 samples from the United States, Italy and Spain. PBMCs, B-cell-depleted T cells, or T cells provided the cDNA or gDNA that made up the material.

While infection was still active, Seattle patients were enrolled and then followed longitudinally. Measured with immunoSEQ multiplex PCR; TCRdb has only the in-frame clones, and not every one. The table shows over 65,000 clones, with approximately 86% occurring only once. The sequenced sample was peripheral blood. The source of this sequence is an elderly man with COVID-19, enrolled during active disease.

The CDR3 coding sequence is TGCAGTGCTAGTCGAGACAGTTTTATTTGGAATCAGCCCCAGCATTTT. As protein: CSASRDSFIWNQPQHF. This chain links TRBV20-1 with TRBJ1-5; a possible D gene is TRBD1 (5 bases). V was shortened by 3 bases and J by 4 bases, with 19 bases between the two germline ends. The CDR3 length is 16 residues. In germline, CDR1 is DFQATT, CDR2 SNEGSKA (reference sequence).